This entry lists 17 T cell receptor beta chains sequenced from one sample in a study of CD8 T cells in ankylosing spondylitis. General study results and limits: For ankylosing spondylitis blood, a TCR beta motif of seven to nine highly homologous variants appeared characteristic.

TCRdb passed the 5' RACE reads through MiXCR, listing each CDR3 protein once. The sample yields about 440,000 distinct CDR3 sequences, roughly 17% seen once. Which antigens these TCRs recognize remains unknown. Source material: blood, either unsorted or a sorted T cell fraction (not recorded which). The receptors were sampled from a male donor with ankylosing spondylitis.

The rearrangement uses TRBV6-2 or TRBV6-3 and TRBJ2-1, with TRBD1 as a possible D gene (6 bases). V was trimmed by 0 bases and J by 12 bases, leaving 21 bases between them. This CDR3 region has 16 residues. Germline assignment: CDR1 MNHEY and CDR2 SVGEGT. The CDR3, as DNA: TGTGCCAGCAGTTACTCGAGTTCTGGACAGAAAAAACGGCAGTTCTTC. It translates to CASSYSSSGQKKRQFF.

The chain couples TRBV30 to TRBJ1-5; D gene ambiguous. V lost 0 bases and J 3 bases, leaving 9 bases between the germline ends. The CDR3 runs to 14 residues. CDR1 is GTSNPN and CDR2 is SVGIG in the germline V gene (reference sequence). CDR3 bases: TGTGCCTGGAGTGTCGGCAGGATCAATCAGCCCCAGCATTTT. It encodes CAWSVGRINQPQHF.

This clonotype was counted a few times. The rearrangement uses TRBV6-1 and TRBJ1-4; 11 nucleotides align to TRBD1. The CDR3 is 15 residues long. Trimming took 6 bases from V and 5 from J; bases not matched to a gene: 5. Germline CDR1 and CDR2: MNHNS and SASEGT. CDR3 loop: CASRRTGGDNEKLFF. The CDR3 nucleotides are TGTGCCAGCAGGCGGACAGGGGGCGACAATGAAAAACTGTTTTTT.

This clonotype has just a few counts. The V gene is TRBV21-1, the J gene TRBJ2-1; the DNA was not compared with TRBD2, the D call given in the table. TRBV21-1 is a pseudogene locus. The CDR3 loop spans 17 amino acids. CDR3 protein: CASSKEPAGGLLNEQFF. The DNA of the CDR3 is TGTGCCAGCAGCAAAGAACCCGCGGGGGGGCTTTTGAATGAGCAGTTCTTC.

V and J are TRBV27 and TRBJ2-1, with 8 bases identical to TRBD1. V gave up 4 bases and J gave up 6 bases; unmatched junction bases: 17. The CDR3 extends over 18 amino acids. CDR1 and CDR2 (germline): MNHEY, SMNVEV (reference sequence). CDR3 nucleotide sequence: TGTGCCAGCAGTTCCTTAACGACAGGGGTAGACCTTAGCAATGAGCAGTTCTTC. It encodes CASSSLTTGVDLSNEQFF.

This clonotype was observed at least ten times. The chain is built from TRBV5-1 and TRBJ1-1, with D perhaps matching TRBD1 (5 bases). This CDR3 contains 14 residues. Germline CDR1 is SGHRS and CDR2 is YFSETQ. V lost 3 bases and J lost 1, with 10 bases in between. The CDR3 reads CASSSLGANTEAFF. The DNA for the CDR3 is TGCGCCAGCAGCTCTCTCGGGGCGAACACTGAAGCTTTCTTT.

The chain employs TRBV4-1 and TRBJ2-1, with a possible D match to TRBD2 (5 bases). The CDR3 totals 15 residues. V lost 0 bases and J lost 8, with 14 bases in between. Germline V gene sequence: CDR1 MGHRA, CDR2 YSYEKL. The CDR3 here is CASSQEVRGWDEQFF. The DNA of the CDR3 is TGCGCCAGCAGCCAAGAGGTTCGGGGATGGGATGAGCAGTTCTTC.

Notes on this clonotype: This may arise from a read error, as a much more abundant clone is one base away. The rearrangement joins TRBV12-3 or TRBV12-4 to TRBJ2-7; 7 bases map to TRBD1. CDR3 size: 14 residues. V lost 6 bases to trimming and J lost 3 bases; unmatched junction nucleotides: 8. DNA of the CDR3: TGTGCCAGCAGGACATGGGACAGCTACTACGAGCAGTACTTC. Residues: CASRTWDSYYEQYF.

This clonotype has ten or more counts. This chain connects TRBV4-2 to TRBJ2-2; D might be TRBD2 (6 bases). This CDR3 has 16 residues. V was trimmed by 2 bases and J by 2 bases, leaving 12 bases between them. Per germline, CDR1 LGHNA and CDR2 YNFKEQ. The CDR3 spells CASSQRGLVNTGELFF. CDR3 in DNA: TGTGCCAGCAGCCAAAGGGGACTGGTTAACACCGGGGAGCTGTTTTTT.

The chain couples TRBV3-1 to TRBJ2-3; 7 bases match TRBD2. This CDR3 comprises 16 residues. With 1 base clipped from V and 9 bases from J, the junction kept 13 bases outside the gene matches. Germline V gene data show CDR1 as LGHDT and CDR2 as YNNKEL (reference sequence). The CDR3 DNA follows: TGTGCCAGCAGCCAAGGGGCTCCTAGCGGCGCGGGGACGCAGTATTTT. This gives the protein CASSQGAPSGAGTQYF.

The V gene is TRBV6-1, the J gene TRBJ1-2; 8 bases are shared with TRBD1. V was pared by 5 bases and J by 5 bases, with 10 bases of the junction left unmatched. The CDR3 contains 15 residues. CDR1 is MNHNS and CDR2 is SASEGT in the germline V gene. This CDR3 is CASSPAGGLGYGYTF. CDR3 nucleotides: TGTGCCAGCAGTCCAGCAGGGGGCTTAGGATATGGCTACACCTTC.

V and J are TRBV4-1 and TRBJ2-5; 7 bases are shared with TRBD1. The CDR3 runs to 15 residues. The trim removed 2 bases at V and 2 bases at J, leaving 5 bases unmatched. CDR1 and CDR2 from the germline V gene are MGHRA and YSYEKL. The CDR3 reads CASSQPDREQETQYF. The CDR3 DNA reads TGCGCCAGCAGCCAACCCGACAGGGAGCAAGAGACCCAGTACTTC.

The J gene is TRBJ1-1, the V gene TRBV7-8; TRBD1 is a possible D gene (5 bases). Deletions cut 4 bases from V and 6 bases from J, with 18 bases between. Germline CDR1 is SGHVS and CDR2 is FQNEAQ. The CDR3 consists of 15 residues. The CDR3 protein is CASSSLGGFFAEAFF. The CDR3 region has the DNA TGTGCCAGCAGCTCCCTGGGGGGATTCTTCGCTGAAGCTTTCTTT.

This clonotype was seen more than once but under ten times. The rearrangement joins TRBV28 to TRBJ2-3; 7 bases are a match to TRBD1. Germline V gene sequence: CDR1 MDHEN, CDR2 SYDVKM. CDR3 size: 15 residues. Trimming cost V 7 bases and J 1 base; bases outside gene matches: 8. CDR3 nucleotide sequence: TGTGCCAGCACCCTGACAGGGTTGGGCACAGATACGCAGTATTTT. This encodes CASTLTGLGTDTQYF.

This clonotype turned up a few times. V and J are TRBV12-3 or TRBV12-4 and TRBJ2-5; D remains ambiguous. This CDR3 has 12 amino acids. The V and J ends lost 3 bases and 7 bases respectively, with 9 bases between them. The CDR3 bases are TGTGCCAGCAGTTTTCCCAAAGGGACCCAGTACTTC. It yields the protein CASSFPKGTQYF.

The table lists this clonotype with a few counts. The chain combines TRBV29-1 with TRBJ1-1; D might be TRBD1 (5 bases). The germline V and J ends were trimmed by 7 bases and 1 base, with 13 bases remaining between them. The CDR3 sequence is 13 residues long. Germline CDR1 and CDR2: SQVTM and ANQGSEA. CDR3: CSARGGENTEAFF. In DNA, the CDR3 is TGCAGCGCCCGGGGAGGGGAGAACACTGAAGCTTTCTTT.

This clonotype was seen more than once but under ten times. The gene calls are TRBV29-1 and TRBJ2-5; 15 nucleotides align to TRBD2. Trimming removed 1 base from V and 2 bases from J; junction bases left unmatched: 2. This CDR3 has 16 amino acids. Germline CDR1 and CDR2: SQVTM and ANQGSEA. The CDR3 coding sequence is TGCAGCGTTGAAGGTGGGACTAGCGGGAGGCAAGAGACCCAGTACTTC. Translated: CSVEGGTSGRQETQYF.